The T cell receptor beta chain described here comes from a study of identical twins. Study-level findings and limits: Insertion counts were lower in abundant cord blood beta clonotypes, a trend that memory repertoires did not show.

This clonotype was observed many times. Its specificity is unknown. The donors were all healthy and Caucasian. There are 15 residues in the CDR3. The V gene's germline CDR1 is SQVTM and CDR2 ANQGSEA. V shed 3 bases and J 8 bases; nucleotides not matched to a gene: 10. Addition of a universal primer site occurred through template switching, and cDNA carried unique molecular identifiers. Each CDR3 protein gets one entry after TCRdb re-called the 5' RACE reads with MiXCR. Of a few hundred thousand distinct CDR3 sequences listed, roughly 9% are singletons. The sample taken for sequencing was naive T cells sorted from blood. This receptor was obtained from a woman in her 50s in good health. The gene calls are TRBV29-1 and TRBJ2-1, with TRBD1 matching over 10 bases. This CDR3 reads CSVDSGTGVKDEQFF. The CDR3 coding sequence is TGCAGCGTTGACTCCGGGACAGGGGTGAAGGATGAGCAGTTCTTC.